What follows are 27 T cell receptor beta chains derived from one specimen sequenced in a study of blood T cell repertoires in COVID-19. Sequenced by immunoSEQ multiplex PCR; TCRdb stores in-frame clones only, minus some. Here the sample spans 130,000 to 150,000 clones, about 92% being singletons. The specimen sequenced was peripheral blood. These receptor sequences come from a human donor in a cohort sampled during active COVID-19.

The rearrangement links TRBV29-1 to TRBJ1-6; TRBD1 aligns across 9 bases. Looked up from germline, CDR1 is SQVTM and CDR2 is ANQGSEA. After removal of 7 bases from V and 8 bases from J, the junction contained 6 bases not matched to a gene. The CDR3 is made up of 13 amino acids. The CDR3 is CSAGQGRDSPLHF. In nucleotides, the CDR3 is TGCAGCGCCGGACAGGGGAGAGATTCACCCCTCCACTTT. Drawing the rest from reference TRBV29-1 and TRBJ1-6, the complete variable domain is SAVISQKPSRDICQRGTSLTIQCQVDSQVTMMFWYRQQPGQSLTLIATANQGSEATYESGFVIDKFPISRPNLTFSTLTVSNMSPEDSSIYLCSAGQGRDSPLHFGNGTRLTVT.

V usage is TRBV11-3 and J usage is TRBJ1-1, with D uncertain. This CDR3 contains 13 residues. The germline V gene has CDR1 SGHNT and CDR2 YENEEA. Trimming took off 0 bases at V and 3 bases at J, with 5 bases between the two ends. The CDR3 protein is CASSLDSDTEAFF. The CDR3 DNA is TGTGCCAGCAGCTTAGACAGCGACACTGAAGCTTTCTTT.

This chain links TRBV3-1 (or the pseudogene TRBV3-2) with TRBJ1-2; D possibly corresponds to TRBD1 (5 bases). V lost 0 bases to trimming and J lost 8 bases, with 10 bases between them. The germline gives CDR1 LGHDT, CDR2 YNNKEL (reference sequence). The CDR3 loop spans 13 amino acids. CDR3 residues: CASSQEGDWGYTF. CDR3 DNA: TGTGCCAGCAGCCAAGAGGGGGACTGGGGCTACACCTTC.

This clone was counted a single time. CDR3 protein: CASSQDFRGSETQYF. The CDR3 nucleotides read TGTGCCAGCAGCCAAGATTTTCGGGGTTCGGAGACCCAGTACTTC. The rearrangement joins TRBV4-2 to TRBJ2-5, with D perhaps TRBD2 (5 bases). From germline, CDR1 is LGHNA and CDR2 YNFKEQ. V lost 0 bases, J lost 5 bases, and 13 bases lay in between. The CDR3 runs 15 residues.

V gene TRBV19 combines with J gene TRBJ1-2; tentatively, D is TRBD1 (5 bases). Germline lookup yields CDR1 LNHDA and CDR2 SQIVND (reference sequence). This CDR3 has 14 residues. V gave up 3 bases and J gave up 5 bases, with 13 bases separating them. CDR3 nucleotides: TGTGCCAGTAGTATTCAGGGATTAACTTATGGCTACACCTTC. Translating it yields CASSIQGLTYGYTF.

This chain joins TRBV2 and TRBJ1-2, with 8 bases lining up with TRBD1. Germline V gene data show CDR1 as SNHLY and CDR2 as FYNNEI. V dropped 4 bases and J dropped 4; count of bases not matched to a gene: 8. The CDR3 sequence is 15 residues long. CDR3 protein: CASSGQGRLGYGYTF. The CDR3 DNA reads TGTGCCAGCAGTGGACAGGGGAGATTAGGCTATGGCTACACCTTC.

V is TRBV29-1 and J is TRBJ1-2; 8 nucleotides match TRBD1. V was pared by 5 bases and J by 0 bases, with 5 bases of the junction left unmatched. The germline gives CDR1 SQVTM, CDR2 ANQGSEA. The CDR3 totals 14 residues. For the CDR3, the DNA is TGCAGCGTTTGGACAGGGAGAGCTAACTATGGCTACACCTTC. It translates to CSVWTGRANYGYTF. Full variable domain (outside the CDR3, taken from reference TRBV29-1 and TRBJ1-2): SAVISQKPSRDICQRGTSLTIQCQVDSQVTMMFWYRQQPGQSLTLIATANQGSEATYESGFVIDKFPISRPNLTFSTLTVSNMSPEDSSIYLCSVWTGRANYGYTFGSGTRLTVV.

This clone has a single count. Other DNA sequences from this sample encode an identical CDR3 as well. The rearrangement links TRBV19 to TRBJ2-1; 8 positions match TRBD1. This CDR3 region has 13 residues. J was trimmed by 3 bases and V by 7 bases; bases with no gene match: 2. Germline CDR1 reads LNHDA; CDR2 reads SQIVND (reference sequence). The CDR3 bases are TGTGCCAGTACAGGACAGGGCTACAATGAGCAGTTCTTC. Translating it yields CASTGQGYNEQFF.

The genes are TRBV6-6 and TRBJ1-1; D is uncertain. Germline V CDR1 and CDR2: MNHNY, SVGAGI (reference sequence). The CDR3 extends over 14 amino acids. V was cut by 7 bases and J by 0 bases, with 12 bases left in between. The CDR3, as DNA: TGTGCCAGCACTCACGACGGAGTGAACACTGAAGCTTTCTTT. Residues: CASTHDGVNTEAFF.

The CDR3 coding sequence is TGTGCCAGCAGCTTGGTCGGTCAAGAGACCCAGTACTTC. It translates to CASSLVGQETQYF. The rearrangement links TRBV5-6 to TRBJ2-5; D is undetermined. Germline V gene lookup returns CDR1 SGHDT and CDR2 YYEEEE. V was cut by 0 bases and J by 2 bases, with 5 bases left in between. The CDR3 spans 13 residues.

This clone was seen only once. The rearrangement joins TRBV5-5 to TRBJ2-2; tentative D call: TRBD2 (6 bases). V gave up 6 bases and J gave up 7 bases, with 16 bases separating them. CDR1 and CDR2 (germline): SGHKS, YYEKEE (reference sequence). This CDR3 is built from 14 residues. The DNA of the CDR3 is TGTGCCAGCACCATCGGAGGGTCGGGCGGGGAGCTGTTTTTT. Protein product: CASTIGGSGGELFF.

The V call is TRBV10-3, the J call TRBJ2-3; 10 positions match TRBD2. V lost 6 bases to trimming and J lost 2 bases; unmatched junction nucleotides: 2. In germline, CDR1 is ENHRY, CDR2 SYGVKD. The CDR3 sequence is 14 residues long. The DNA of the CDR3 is TGTGCCATCAGCGGACTAGCGGACACAGATACGCAGTATTTT. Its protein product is CAISGLADTDTQYF.

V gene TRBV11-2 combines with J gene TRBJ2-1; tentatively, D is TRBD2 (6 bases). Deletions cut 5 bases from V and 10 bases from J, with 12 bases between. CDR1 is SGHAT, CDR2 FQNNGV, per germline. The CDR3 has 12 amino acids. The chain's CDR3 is CASSQLAGEQFF. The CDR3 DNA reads TGTGCCAGCAGCCAACTAGCTGGAGAGCAGTTCTTC.

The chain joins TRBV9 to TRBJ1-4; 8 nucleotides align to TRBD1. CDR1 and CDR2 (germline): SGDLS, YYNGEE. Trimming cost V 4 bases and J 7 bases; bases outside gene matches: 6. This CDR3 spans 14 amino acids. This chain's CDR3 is CASSPTGGGEKLFF. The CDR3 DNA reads TGTGCCAGCAGCCCAACAGGGGGGGGTGAAAAACTGTTTTTT.

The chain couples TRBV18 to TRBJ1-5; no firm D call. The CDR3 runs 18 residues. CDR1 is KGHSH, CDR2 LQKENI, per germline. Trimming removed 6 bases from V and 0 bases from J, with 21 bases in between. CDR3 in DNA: TGTGCCAGCTCTCCCGCCGGGTCTCCCTTGTATAGCAATCAGCCCCAGCATTTT. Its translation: CASSPAGSPLYSNQPQHF.

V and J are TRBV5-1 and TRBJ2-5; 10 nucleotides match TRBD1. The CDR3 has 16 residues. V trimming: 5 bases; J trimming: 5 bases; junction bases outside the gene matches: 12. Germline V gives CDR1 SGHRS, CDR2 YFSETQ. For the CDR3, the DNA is TGCGCCAGCAGTTCCGGTGGGACAGGGGAGGGGGAGACCCAGTACTTC. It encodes CASSSGGTGEGETQYF.

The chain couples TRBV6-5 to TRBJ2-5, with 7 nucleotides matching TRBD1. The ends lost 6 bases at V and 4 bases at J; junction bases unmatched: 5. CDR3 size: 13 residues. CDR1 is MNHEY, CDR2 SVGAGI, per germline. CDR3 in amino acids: CASRTRTGETQYF. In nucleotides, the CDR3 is TGTGCCAGCAGAACGAGGACAGGAGAGACCCAGTACTTC.

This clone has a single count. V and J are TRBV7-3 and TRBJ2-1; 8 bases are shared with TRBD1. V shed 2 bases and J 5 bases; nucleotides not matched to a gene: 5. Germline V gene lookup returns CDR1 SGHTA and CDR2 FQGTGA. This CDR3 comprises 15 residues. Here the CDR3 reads CASSLFQGANNEQFF. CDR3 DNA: TGTGCCAGCAGCTTATTTCAGGGGGCGAACAATGAGCAGTTCTTC.

The CDR3 coding sequence is TGTGCCAGTAGCCAGACAGGGGGCTTTCAGCCCCAGCATTTT. It encodes CASSQTGGFQPQHF. This chain connects TRBV19 to TRBJ1-5; the match to TRBD1 covers 10 bases. This CDR3 contains 14 residues. V shed 6 bases, J shed 6 bases, and the junction held 5 bases outside the gene matches. CDR1 is LNHDA, CDR2 SQIVND, per germline (reference sequence).

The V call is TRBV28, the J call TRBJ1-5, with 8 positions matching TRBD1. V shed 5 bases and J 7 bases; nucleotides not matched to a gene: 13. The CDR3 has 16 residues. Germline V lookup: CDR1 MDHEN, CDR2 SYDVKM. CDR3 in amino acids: CASSLTPHRGGQPQHF. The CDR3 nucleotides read TGTGCCAGCAGTCTAACCCCCCACAGGGGGGGACAGCCCCAGCATTTT. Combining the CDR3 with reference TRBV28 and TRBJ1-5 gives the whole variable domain DVKVTQSSRYLVKRTGEKVFLECVQDMDHENMFWYRQDPGLGLRLIYFSYDVKMKEKGDIPEGYSVSREKKERFSLILESASTNQTSMYLCASSLTPHRGGQPQHFGDGTRLSIL.

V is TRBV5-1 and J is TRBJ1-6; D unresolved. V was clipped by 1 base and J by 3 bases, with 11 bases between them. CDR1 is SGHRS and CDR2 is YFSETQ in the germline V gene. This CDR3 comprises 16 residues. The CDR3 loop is CASSLSPHLYNSPLHF. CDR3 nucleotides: TGCGCCAGCAGCTTGAGTCCACACCTCTATAATTCACCCCTCCACTTT.

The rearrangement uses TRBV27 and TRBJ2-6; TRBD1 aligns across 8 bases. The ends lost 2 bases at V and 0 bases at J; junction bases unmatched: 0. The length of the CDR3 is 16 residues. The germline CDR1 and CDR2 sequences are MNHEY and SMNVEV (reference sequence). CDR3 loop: CASSLGQGSGANVLTF. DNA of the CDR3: TGTGCCAGCAGTTTAGGACAGGGCTCTGGGGCCAACGTCCTGACTTTC.

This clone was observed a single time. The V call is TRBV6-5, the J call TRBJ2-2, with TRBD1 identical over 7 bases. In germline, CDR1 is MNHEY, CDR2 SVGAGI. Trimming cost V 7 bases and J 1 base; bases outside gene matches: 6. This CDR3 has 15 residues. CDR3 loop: CASIRTGRNTGELFF. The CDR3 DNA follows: TGTGCCAGCATTCGGACAGGAAGGAACACCGGGGAGCTGTTTTTT.

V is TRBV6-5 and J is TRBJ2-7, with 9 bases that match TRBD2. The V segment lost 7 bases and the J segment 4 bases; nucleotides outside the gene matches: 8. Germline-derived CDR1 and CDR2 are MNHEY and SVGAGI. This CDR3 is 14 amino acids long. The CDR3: CASNVLAGSYEQYF. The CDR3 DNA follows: TGTGCCAGCAATGTTCTAGCGGGGAGTTACGAGCAGTACTTC.

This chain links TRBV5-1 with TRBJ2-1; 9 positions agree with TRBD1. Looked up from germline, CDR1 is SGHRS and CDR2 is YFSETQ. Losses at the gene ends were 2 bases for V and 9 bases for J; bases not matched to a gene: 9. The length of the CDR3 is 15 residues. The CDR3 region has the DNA TGCGCCAGCAGCTTCAACAGGGGGCAAAATTTTGAGCAGTTCTTC. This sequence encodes CASSFNRGQNFEQFF.

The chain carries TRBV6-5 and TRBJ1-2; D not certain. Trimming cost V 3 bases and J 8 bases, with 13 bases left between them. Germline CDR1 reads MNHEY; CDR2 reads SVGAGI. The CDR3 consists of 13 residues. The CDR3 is CASSYSPEIGYTF. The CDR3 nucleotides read TGTGCCAGCAGTTATAGTCCCGAGATCGGCTACACCTTC.

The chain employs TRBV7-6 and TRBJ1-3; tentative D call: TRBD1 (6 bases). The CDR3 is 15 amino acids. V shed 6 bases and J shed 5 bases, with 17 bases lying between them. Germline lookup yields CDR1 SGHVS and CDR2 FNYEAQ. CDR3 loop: CASSFGQTARNTIYF. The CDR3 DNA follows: TGTGCCAGCAGTTTCGGACAGACGGCTCGAAACACCATATATTTT. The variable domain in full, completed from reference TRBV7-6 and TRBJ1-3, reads GAGVSQSPRYKVTKRGQDVALRCDPISGHVSLYWYRQALGQGPEFLTYFNYEAQQDKSGLPNDRFSAERPEGSISTLTIQRTEQRDSAMYRCASSFGQTARNTIYFGEGSWLTVV.